This T cell receptor beta chain comes out of a study of blood T cell repertoires in COVID-19. Study at large: Collection of acute and convalescent COVID-19 samples took place in the United States, Italy and Spain. T cells, B-cell-depleted T cells, or PBMCs supplied cDNA or gDNA.

Original handling: Quantification of nucleated cells was approximated via reference gene primer amplification. Libraries were prepared by immunoSEQ multiplex PCR; TCRdb keeps only in-frame clonotypes and omits some of them. D and trimming were read from the DNA, whereas the V and J calls and clone size are those reported in that table. The repertoire holds about 160,000 clones, about 90% seen once, with about 4% in the top ten. The sequenced material came from peripheral blood. The TCR sequence derives from an older woman with active or convalescent COVID-19.

The CDR3 spells CASSLFIGQSNTEAFF. In DNA, the CDR3 is TGTGCCAGCAGCCTCTTCATAGGACAGTCGAACACTGAAGCTTTCTTT. The chain recombines TRBV7-6 with TRBJ1-1; possible D gene TRBD1, 6 bases. V lost 5 bases, J lost 1 base, and 17 bases lay in between. Germline V gene lookup returns CDR1 SGHVS and CDR2 FNYEAQ. This CDR3 is built from 16 residues. The full variable domain, with the rest looked up from reference TRBV7-6 and TRBJ1-1, is GAGVSQSPRYKVTKRGQDVALRCDPISGHVSLYWYRQALGQGPEFLTYFNYEAQQDKSGLPNDRFSAERPEGSISTLTIQRTEQRDSAMYRCASSLFIGQSNTEAFFGQGTRLTVV.